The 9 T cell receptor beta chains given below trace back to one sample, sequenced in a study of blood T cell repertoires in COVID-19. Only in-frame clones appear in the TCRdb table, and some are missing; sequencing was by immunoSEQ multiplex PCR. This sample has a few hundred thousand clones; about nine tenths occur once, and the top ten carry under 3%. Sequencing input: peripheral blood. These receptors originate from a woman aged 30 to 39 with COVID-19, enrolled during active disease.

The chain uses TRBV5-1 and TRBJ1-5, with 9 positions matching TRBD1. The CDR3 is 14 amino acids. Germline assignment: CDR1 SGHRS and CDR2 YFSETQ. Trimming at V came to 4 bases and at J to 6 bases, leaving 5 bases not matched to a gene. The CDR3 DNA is TGCGCCAGCAGCCCCCAGGGACAGGGTCAGCCCCAGCATTTT. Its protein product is CASSPQGQGQPQHF.

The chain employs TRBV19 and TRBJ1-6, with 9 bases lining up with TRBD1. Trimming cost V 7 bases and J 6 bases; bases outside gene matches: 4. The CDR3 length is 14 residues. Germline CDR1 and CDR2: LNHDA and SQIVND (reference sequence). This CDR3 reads CASKPGQGNSPLHF. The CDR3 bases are TGTGCCAGTAAGCCGGGACAGGGTAATTCACCCCTCCACTTT.

CDR3 DNA sequence: TGTGCCACCAGCAGAGATGGAGGGTTTGGAAACACCATATATTTT. Amino acids: CATSRDGGFGNTIYF. The chain has TRBV15 and TRBJ1-3, with D unclear. Germline V lookup: CDR1 LNHNV, CDR2 YYDKDF (reference sequence). The V end was cut by 0 bases, the J end by 3 bases, with 9 bases between. The CDR3 is made up of 15 amino acids.

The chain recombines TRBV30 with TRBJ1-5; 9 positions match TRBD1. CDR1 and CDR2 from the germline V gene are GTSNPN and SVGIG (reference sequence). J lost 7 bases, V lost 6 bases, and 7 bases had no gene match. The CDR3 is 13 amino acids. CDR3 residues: CACSQGADQPQHF. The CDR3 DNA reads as TGTGCCTGTTCACAGGGGGCGGACCAGCCCCAGCATTTT.

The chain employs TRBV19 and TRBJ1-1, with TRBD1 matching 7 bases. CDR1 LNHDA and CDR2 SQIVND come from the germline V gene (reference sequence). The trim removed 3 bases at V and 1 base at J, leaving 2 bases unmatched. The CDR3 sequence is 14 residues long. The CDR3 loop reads CASSITGANTEAFF. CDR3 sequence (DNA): TGTGCCAGTAGTATTACAGGGGCGAACACTGAAGCTTTCTTT.

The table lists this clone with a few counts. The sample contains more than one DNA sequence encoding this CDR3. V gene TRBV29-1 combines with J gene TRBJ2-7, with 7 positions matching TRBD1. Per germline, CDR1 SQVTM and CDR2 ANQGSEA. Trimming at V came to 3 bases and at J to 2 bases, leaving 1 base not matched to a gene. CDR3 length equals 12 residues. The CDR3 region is CSVEGTAYEQYF. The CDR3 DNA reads TGCAGCGTTGAGGGGACAGCCTACGAGCAGTACTTC.

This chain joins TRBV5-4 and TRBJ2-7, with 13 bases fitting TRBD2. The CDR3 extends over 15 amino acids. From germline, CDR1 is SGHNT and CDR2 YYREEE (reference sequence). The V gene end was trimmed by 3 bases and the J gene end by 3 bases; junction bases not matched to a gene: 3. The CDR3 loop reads CASSWRLAGGYEQYF. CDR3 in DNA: TGTGCCAGCAGCTGGCGACTAGCGGGAGGCTACGAGCAGTACTTC.

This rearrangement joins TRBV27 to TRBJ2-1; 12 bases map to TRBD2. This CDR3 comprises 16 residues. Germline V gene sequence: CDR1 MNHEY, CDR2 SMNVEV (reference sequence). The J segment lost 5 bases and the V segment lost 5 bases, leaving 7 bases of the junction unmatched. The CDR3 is CASSPRLAGANNEQFF. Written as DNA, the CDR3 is TGTGCCAGCAGTCCCCGACTAGCGGGGGCCAACAATGAGCAGTTCTTC.

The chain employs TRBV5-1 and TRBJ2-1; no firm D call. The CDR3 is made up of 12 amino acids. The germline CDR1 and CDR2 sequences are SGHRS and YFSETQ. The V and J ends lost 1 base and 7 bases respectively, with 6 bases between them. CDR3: CASSLPRNEQFF. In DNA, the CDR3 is TGCGCCAGCAGCTTGCCCAGAAATGAGCAGTTCTTC.